The next 23 T cell receptor beta chains were all read from a single sample in a study of Japanese encephalitis immunity and Zika vaccine responses. TCRdb re-derived calls from the 5' RACE reads in MiXCR, one entry per CDR3 protein. The sample has 300 to 350 distinct CDR3 sequences; 4% to 4.5% are singletons. Peptide pools at 0.95 to 1 ug/mL each stimulated CFSE-labeled PBMCs over a roughly 6-day culture. The specimen comprised antigen-activated CD8+ T cells from blood, cultured, sampled during a Zika inactivated vaccine study. These receptors originate from an adult woman who received an inactivated Zika virus vaccine.

This clonotype is large. The chain's CDR3 is CASSDKTDRINQPQHF. The CDR3 region has the DNA TGTGCCAGCAGTGATAAAACCGACAGAATTAATCAGCCCCAGCATTTT. The chain recombines TRBV6-1 with TRBJ1-5; TRBD1 is a possible D gene (5 bases). V shed 3 bases and J shed 4 bases, with 16 bases lying between them. Germline V gives CDR1 MNHNS, CDR2 SASEGT. The CDR3 covers 16 residues.

Relative to its sample, this clonotype is medium-sized. The chain carries TRBV29-1 and TRBJ1-1; D is undetermined. Germline loops: CDR1 SQVTM, CDR2 ANQGSEA. This CDR3 comprises 12 residues. Trimming cost V 7 bases and J 3 bases, with 12 bases left between them. The CDR3 here is CSAGRRYTEAFF. The CDR3 region has the DNA TGCAGCGCTGGAAGACGGTACACTGAAGCTTTCTTT.

This clonotype counts as medium-sized. The chain uses TRBV5-3 and TRBJ1-5; possibly TRBD1 for D (6 bases). TRBV5-3 is classed as an ORF, of uncertain function. This CDR3 contains 16 residues. V lost 2 bases and J 5 bases, leaving 17 bases between the germline ends. CDR3 amino acids: CARSFLGGGLDQPQHF. The DNA of the CDR3 is TGTGCCAGAAGCTTCCTGGGAGGGGGGCTCGATCAGCCCCAGCATTTT.

With respect to this clonotype: This may stem from a read error, because a much larger clone lies one nucleotide away. The chain links TRBV2 to TRBJ1-6; the D gene is possibly TRBD1 (5 bases). Trimming left V 5 bases short and J 10 bases short, with 21 bases between. The CDR3 totals 16 residues. The germline CDR1 and CDR2 sequences are SNHLY and FYNNEI. The CDR3 spells CASSPQGGLYVSPLHF. Written as DNA, the CDR3 is TGTGCCAGCAGTCCCCAGGGAGGGTTATATGTATCACCCCTCCACTTT.

Sample share makes this clonotype medium-sized. This chain uses TRBV15 with TRBJ2-7; D gene ambiguous. This CDR3 is 17 amino acids long. Germline CDR1 LNHNV, CDR2 YYDKDF (reference sequence). V lost 0 bases and J lost 0, with 15 bases in between. This chain's CDR3 is CATSREWGWFSSYEQYF. CDR3 DNA sequence: TGTGCCACCAGCAGAGAGTGGGGTTGGTTCAGCTCCTACGAGCAGTACTTC.

This clonotype was seen only a few times. This sequence joins TRBV12-3 or TRBV12-4 and TRBJ1-5, with D unclear. V was pared by 4 bases and J by 6 bases, with 10 bases between. The CDR3 contains 13 residues. The CDR3: CASSSPGSQPQHF. The CDR3 nucleotides are TGTGCCAGCAGTTCCCCGGGAAGTCAGCCCCAGCATTTT.

This clonotype qualifies as large. This rearrangement joins TRBV9 to TRBJ1-4; 8 bases map to TRBD1. This CDR3 region has 15 residues. V shed 5 bases and J 1 base; nucleotides not matched to a gene: 4. Germline V gives CDR1 SGDLS, CDR2 YYNGEE. The CDR3 DNA sequence: TGTGCCAGCAGTGAAACAGGGGGAACTAATGAAAAACTGTTTTTT. Protein: CASSETGGTNEKLFF.

This clonotype is large within its sample. This sequence joins TRBV5-4 and TRBJ1-1, with TRBD1 as a possible D gene (5 bases). Trimming removed 9 bases from V and 7 bases from J, with 13 bases in between. Looked up from germline, CDR1 is SGHNT and CDR2 is YYREEE (reference sequence). The CDR3 consists of 11 residues. The CDR3 region is CATELDSEAFF. CDR3 nucleotide sequence: TGTGCCACCGAGTTAGACAGTGAAGCTTTCTTT.

By sample share, this clonotype is large. The chain couples TRBV25-1 to TRBJ2-2, with D unclear. Trimming removed 0 bases from V and 4 bases from J, with 0 bases in between. The CDR3 covers 12 residues. Germline CDR1 MGHDK, CDR2 SYGVNS. The CDR3 bases are TGTGCCAGCAGTGAATACACCGGGGAGCTGTTTTTT. Amino acids: CASSEYTGELFF.

This clonotype is labeled as large (0.1 to 1%). The J gene is TRBJ1-2, the V gene TRBV25-1; D is ambiguous. Germline V gene sequence: CDR1 MGHDK, CDR2 SYGVNS. V lost 7 bases and J lost 4, with 10 bases in between. This CDR3 has 12 residues. The CDR3 sequence: CASKEGLYGYTF. DNA of the CDR3: TGTGCCAGCAAAGAGGGCCTCTATGGCTACACCTTC.

The rearrangement joins TRBV20-1 to TRBJ2-7; TRBD2 might be the D (6 bases). Trimming removed 1 base from V and 1 base from J, with 20 bases in between. Germline CDR1 and CDR2: DFQATT and SNEGSKA (reference sequence). The CDR3 has 17 amino acids. The CDR3, as DNA: TGCAGTGCTAGAGCCCCCAGCAGGGTTGGGGGGTCCTACGAGCAGTACTTC. It encodes CSARAPSRVGGSYEQYF.

By share, this clonotype counts as medium-sized. This chain connects TRBV7-9 to TRBJ2-6, with D possibly being TRBD1 or TRBD2 (5 bases each). The germline V and J ends were trimmed by 4 bases and 5 bases, with 15 bases remaining between them. The length of the CDR3 is 16 residues. In germline, CDR1 is SEHNR, CDR2 FQNEAQ (reference sequence). CDR3 region: CASSYPGTLRANVLTF. The CDR3, as DNA: TGTGCCAGCAGCTACCCTGGGACCCTCCGGGCCAACGTCCTGACTTTC.

By share, this clonotype ranks as large. The chain has TRBV4-1 and TRBJ2-1, with D tentatively TRBD2 (7 bases). The CDR3 consists of 16 residues. CDR1 and CDR2 from the germline V gene are MGHRA and YSYEKL. The V end lost 0 bases, the J end lost 8 bases, and 17 bases lay between the germline ends. The CDR3 nucleotides are TGCGCCAGCAGCCAAGATTCTGGGGGGGCCGCGTATGAGCAGTTCTTC. Translation: CASSQDSGGAAYEQFF.

In its sample, this clonotype ranks as medium-sized. This chain links TRBV7-7 with TRBJ2-7; 7 positions agree with TRBD1. The CDR3 is 15 residues long. V trimming: 1 base; J trimming: 1 base; junction bases outside the gene matches: 4. Germline V gene lookup returns CDR1 SSHAT and CDR2 FNYEAQ (reference sequence). For the CDR3, the DNA is TGTGCCAGCAGCTTAGTCCCGGGACAGTCCTACGAGCAGTACTTC. Translated: CASSLVPGQSYEQYF.

This clonotype is labeled as medium-sized (0.01 to 0.1%). The chain links TRBV19 to TRBJ1-2; a weak D match, TRBD1 (5 bases). Trimming shortened V by 5 bases and J by 2 bases, and 18 bases separated the two germline ends. Per germline, CDR1 LNHDA and CDR2 SQIVND (reference sequence). The CDR3 covers 16 residues. The CDR3 nucleotides are TGTGCCAGTAGTCCCCCCGGTGGGGCCTCAAACTATGGCTACACCTTC. Its protein is CASSPPGGASNYGYTF.

This clonotype is deemed hyperexpanded. The rearrangement links TRBV10-3 to TRBJ2-3; the match to TRBD2 covers 9 bases. Trimming took 6 bases from V and 6 from J; bases not matched to a gene: 7. The CDR3 sequence is 14 residues long. Per germline, CDR1 ENHRY and CDR2 SYGVKD. The CDR3, as DNA: TGTGCCATCAGCCGCGGGGGGGCCGCGGATACGCAGTATTTT. This translates into CAISRGGAADTQYF.

Within the sample, this clonotype is medium-sized (0.01 to 0.1%). The rearrangement links TRBV9 to TRBJ1-6, with 8 bases that match TRBD1. CDR3 length equals 15 residues. The germline gives CDR1 SGDLS, CDR2 YYNGEE. Trimming removed 3 bases from V and 10 bases from J; junction bases left unmatched: 9. The CDR3 bases are TGTGCCAGCAGCGCGGAAGCAGGGGGCAACTCACCCCTCCACTTT. Translated: CASSAEAGGNSPLHF. Complete variable domain (other parts from reference TRBV9 and TRBJ1-6): DSGVTQTPKHLITATGQRVTLRCSPRSGDLSVYWYQQSLDQGLQFLIQYYNGEERAKGNILERFSAQQFPDLHSELNLSSLELGDSALYFCASSAEAGGNSPLHFGNGTRLTVT.

The chain recombines TRBV6-1 with TRBJ1-1; 7 nucleotides agree with TRBD1. Germline lookup yields CDR1 MNHNS and CDR2 SASEGT. The ends lost 3 bases at V and 4 bases at J; junction bases unmatched: 8. The CDR3 runs to 15 residues. The CDR3 reads CASSDAGTASTEAFF. CDR3 bases: TGTGCCAGCAGTGACGCGGGGACAGCCTCCACTGAAGCTTTCTTT.

This clonotype is labeled medium-sized. The chain employs TRBV20-1 and TRBJ2-2; D not resolved. The germline V gene has CDR1 DFQATT and CDR2 SNEGSKA (reference sequence). The V gene lost 0 bases and the J gene lost 2 bases, with 10 bases spanning the gap. The CDR3 spans 15 residues. CDR3 sequence reads: CSARDRSLNTGELFF. In DNA form, the CDR3 reads TGCAGTGCTAGAGATAGGAGCCTAAACACCGGGGAGCTGTTTTTT.

Only a few counts were recorded for this clonotype. The rearrangement uses TRBV6-5 and TRBJ2-2, with D possibly TRBD2 on 5 matching bases. Per the germline V gene, CDR1 is MNHEY and CDR2 is SVGAGI. This CDR3 spans 17 amino acids. The V end lost 2 bases, the J end lost 3 bases, and 16 bases lay between the germline ends. In DNA, the CDR3 is TGTGCCAGCAGTTACGAGGGAACCAGTTTCTACACCGGGGAGCTGTTTTTT. Protein sequence: CASSYEGTSFYTGELFF.

By sample fraction, this clonotype is hyperexpanded. The genes are TRBV4-1 and TRBJ1-5, with D hard to call. Germline V lookup: CDR1 MGHRA, CDR2 YSYEKL. Trimming shortened V by 1 base and J by 7 bases, and 14 bases separated the two germline ends. CDR3 length: 15 residues. CDR3 nucleotides: TGCGCCAGCAGCCAAGGTTTGGCAGATACCCAGCCCCAGCATTTT. Translated, it gives CASSQGLADTQPQHF.

The chain combines TRBV4-1 with TRBJ2-5; D ambiguous. This CDR3 spans 10 amino acids. Per germline, CDR1 MGHRA and CDR2 YSYEKL. Trimming stripped 0 bases from V and 7 bases from J, with 0 bases between. CDR3 sequence: CASSQETQYF. The CDR3 region has the DNA TGCGCCAGCAGCCAAGAGACCCAGTACTTC.

By proportion, this clonotype is large. V is TRBV11-2 and J is TRBJ1-1; TRBD1 aligns across 9 bases. CDR1 is SGHAT and CDR2 is FQNNGV in the germline V gene. The CDR3 spans 17 residues. Unmatched junction bases numbered 9, after V lost 4 bases and J lost 0 bases. The CDR3 is CASSSESGTGMNTEAFF. As DNA, the CDR3 is TGTGCCAGCAGCTCCGAATCCGGGACAGGGATGAACACTGAAGCTTTCTTT.